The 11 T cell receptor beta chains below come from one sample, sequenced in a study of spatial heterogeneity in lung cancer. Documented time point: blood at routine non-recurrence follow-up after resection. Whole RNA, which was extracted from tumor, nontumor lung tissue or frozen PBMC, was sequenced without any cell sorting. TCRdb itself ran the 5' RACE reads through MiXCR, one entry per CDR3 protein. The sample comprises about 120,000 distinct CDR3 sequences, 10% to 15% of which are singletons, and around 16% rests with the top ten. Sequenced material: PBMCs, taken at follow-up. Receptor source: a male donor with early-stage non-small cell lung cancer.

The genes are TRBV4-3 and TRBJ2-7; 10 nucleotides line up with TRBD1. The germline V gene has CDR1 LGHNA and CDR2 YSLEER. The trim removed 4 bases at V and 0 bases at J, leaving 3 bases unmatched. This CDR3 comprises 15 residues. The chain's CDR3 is CASSLGQGRSYEQYF. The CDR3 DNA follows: TGCGCCAGCAGCCTGGGACAGGGGCGCTCCTACGAGCAGTACTTC.

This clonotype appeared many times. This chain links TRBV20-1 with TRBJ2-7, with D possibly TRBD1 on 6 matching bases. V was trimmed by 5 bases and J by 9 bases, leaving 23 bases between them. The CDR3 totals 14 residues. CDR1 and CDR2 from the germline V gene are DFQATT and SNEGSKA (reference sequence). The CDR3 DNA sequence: TGCAGTGCTCCACCACAGGGACATGGTCCATGGCAGTACTTC. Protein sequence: CSAPPQGHGPWQYF.

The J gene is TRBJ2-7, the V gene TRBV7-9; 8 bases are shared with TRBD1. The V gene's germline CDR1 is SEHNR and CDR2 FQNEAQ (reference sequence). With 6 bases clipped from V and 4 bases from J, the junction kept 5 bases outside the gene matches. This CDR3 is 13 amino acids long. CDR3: CASSRQGNYEQYF. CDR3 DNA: TGTGCCAGCAGTAGACAGGGGAATTACGAGCAGTACTTC.

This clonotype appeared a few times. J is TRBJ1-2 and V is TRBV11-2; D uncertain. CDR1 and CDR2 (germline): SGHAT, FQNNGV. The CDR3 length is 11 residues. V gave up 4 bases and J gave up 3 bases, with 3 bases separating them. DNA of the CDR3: TGTGCCAGCAGCTCTTACTATGGCTACACCTTC. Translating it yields CASSSYYGYTF. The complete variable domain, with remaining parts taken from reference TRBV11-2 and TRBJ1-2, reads EAGVAQSPRYKIIEKRQSVAFWCNPISGHATLYWYQQILGQGPKLLIQFQNNGVVDDSQLPKDRFSAERLKGVDSTLKIQPAKLEDSAVYLCASSSYYGYTFGSGTRLTVV.

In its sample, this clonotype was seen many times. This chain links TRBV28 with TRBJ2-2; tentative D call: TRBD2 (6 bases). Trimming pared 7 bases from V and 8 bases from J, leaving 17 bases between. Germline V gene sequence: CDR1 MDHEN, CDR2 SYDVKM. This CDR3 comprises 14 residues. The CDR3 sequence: CASTLRDSRGELFF. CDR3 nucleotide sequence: TGTGCCAGCACCCTACGGGACTCCAGAGGGGAGCTGTTTTTT.

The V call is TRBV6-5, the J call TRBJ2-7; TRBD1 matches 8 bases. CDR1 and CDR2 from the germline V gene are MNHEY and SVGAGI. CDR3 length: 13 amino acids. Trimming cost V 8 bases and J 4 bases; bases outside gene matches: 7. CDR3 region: CASAAGGTYEQYF. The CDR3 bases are TGTGCCAGCGCGGCAGGGGGCACTTACGAGCAGTACTTC.

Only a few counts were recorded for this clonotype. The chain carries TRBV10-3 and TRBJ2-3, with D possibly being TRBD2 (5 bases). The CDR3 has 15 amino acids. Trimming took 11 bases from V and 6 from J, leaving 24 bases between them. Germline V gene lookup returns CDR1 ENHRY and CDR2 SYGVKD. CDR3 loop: CAAGDGSSNPDTQYF. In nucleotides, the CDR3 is TGTGCCGCGGGCGATGGCAGTAGTAACCCCGATACGCAGTATTTT.

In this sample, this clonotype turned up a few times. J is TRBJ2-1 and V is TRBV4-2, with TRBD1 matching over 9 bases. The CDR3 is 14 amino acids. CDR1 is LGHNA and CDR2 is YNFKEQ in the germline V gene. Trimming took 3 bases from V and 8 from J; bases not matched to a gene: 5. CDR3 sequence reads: CASSHPDRGYEQFF. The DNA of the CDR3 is TGTGCCAGCAGCCACCCGGACAGGGGCTATGAGCAGTTCTTC.

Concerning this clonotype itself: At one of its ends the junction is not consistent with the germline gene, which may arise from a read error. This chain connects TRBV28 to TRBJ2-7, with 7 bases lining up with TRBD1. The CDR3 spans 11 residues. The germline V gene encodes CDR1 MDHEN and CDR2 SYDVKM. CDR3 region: CASSLRDSVLF. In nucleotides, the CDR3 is TGTGCCAGCAGTCTCCGGGACAGCGTCCTTTTC.

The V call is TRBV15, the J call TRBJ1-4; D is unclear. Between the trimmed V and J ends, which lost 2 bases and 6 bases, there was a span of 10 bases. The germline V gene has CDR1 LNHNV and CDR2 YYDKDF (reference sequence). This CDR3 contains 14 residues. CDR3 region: CATSRYGRDEKLFF. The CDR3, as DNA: TGTGCCACCAGCAGATATGGGAGAGATGAAAAACTGTTTTTT.

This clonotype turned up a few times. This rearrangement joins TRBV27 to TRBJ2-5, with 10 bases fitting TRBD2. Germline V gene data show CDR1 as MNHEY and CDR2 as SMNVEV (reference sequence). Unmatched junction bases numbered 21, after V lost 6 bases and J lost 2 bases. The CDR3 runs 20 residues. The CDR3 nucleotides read TGTGCCAGCAGCGCCCAGGGAGGGCTAGCGGGGGCCGGGCTTCAAGAGACCCAGTACTTC. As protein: CASSAQGGLAGAGLQETQYF.